This TCR beta chain is from a study of control samples from healthy donors and cancer patients. The trim removed 8 bases at V and 8 bases at J, leaving 13 bases unmatched. The CDR3 runs to 15 residues. CDR1 and CDR2 (germline): MNHEY, SVGEGT. Assay: immunoSEQ multiplex PCR; the TCRdb copy retains only in-frame clones and omits some. The sample consists of about 34,000 clones, 86% of them appearing once. The sample was PBMCs. V usage is TRBV6-2 or TRBV6-3 and J usage is TRBJ1-4; 8 bases fit TRBD1. This receptor was identified in a woman in her 40s with lung cancer. CDR3 DNA sequence: TGTGCCAGCTGCCCTTCCCGGGACAGGTCCGAAAAACTGTTTTTT. Its protein is CASCPSRDRSEKLFF.